This T cell receptor beta chain emerged from a study of cytomegalovirus exposure and HLA in healthy donors. PCR used 60 Vbeta primers and 13 Jbeta primers. Profiling relied on immunoSEQ multiplex PCR, and the TCRdb table lists in-frame clones only, not all of them. The ten top clones account for less than 3.5%, within a sample of around 150,000 clones. Germline V gene lookup returns CDR1 LNHDA and CDR2 SQIVND (reference sequence). Trimming cost V 3 bases and J 3 bases; bases outside gene matches: 5. This CDR3 contains 15 residues. The origin of this receptor is a man aged 40-49 years in good health and CMV-seronegative. The sample consisted of PBMCs. The gene calls are TRBV19 and TRBJ2-1, with 7 bases that match TRBD2. The CDR3 loop is CASSMRLAVYNEQFF. Here the CDR3 DNA reads TGTGCCAGTAGTATGAGGCTAGCGGTCTACAATGAGCAGTTCTTC.